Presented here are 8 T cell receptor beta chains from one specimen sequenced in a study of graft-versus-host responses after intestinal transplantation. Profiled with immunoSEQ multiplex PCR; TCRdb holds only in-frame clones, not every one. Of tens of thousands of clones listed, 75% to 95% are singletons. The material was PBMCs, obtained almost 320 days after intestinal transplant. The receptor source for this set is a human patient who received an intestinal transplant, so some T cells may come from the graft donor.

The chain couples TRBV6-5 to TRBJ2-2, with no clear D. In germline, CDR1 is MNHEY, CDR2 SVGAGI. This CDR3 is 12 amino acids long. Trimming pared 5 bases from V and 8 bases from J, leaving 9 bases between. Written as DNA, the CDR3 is TGTGCCAGCAGTCCAACTACGGGGGAGCTGTTTTTT. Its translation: CASSPTTGELFF.

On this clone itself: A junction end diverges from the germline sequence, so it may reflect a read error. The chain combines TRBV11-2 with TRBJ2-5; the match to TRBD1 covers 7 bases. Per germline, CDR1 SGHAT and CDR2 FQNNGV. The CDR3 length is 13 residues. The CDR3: CASSLDERGQPNF. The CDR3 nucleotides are TGTGCCAGCAGCTTAGACGAGAGGGGGCAACCGAACTTC.

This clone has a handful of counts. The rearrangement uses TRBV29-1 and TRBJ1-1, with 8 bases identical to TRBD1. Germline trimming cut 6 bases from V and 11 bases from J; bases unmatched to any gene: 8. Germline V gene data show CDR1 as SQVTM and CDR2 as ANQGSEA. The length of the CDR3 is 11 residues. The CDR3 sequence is CSVLRGRRAFF. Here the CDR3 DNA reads TGCAGCGTCCTCAGGGGGCGGAGGGCTTTCTTT. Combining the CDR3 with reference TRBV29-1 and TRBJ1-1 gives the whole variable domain SAVISQKPSRDICQRGTSLTIQCQVDSQVTMMFWYRQQPGQSLTLIATANQGSEATYESGFVIDKFPISRPNLTFSTLTVSNMSPEDSSIYLCSVLRGRRAFFGQGTRLTVV.

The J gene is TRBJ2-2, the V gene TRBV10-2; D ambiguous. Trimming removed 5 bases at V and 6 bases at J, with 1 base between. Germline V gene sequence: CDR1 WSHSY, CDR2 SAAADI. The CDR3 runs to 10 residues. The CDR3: CASSSGELFF. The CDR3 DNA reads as TGCGCCAGCAGTTCCGGGGAGCTGTTTTTT.

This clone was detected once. CDR3 in amino acids: CASSPDWEEQYF. The CDR3, as DNA: TGTGCCAGCAGTCCCGACTGGGAGGAACAGTACTTC. This chain links TRBV6-5 with TRBJ2-7, with D possibly TRBD2 on 6 matching bases. The CDR3 has 12 residues. The germline gives CDR1 MNHEY, CDR2 SVGAGI. V lost 5 bases and J lost 10, with 15 bases in between.

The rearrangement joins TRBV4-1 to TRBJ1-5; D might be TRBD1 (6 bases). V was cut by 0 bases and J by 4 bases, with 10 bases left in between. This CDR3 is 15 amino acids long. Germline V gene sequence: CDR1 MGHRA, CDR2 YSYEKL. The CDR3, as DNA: TGCGCCAGCAGCCAAGATGGACAGCTTAATCAGCCCCAGCATTTT. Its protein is CASSQDGQLNQPQHF.

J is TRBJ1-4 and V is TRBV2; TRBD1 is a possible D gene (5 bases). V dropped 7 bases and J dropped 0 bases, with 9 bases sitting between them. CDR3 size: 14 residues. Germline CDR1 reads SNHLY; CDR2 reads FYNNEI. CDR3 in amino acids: CASIREATNEKLFF. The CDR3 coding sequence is TGTGCCAGCATCAGGGAGGCAACTAATGAAAAACTGTTTTTT.

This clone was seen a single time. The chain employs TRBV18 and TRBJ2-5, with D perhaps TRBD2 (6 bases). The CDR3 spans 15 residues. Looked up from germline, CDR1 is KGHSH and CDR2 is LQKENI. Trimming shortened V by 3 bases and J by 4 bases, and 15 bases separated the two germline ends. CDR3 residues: CASSPAGSPLETQYF. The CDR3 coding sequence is TGTGCCAGCTCACCGGCGGGGTCCCCCTTAGAGACCCAGTACTTC.